The T cell receptor (beta chain) described here comes from a study of OX40 agonist ivuxolimab in advanced cancers. The assay was immunoSEQ multiplex PCR, and TCRdb's table has in-frame clones only and misses some. Here the sample spans around 20,000 clones, just over 85% being singletons. The CDR3 loop spans 17 amino acids. V gave up 2 bases and J gave up 5 bases, with 21 bases separating them. Germline V gene sequence: CDR1 LNHDA, CDR2 SQIVND (reference sequence). The V call is TRBV19, the J call TRBJ2-5; tentatively, D is TRBD1 (6 bases). This TCR was sampled from an adult with an advanced solid tumor such as melanoma, head and neck, liver or kidney cancer. Material: CD4+ or CD8+ T cells sorted from blood, obtained in a trial of the OX40 agonist ivuxolimab. The CDR3 bases are TGTGCCAGTAGTATACTCCCGCTCACAGGGTATGAGGAGACCCAGTACTTC. Its translation: CASSILPLTGYEETQYF. Filled out from reference TRBV19 and TRBJ2-5, the complete variable domain reads DGGITQSPKYLFRKEGQNVTLSCEQNLNHDAMYWYRQDPGQGLRLIYYSQIVNDFQKGDIAEGYSVSREKKESFPLTVTSAQKNPTAFYLCASSILPLTGYEETQYFGPGTRLLVL.